The present T cell receptor beta chain was sequenced within a study of human T cells and chemical hapten exposure. Study-level points and caveats: A positive correlation with patch test score was found for PT1 expanded TCR counts.

Each CDR3 protein is one row after TCRdb ran MiXCR on the RACE reads. Of more than 95,000 distinct CDR3 sequences listed, around 34% are singletons. In germline, CDR1 is LGHNA, CDR2 YSLEER. Trimming took 4 bases from V and 0 from J, leaving 13 bases between them. The CDR3 extends over 16 amino acids. Specified time point: patch test 3, about 24 weeks after DPC sensitization. Treatment specified: therapeutic diphenylcyclopropenone sensitization with weekly scalp DPC. About this clonotype: Its antigen remains unknown.

The sequence was collected from a man aged 35-49 years with alopecia areata. Some clones in this sample may be carry-over from other donors' samples. The source material was whole blood, sampled in connection with sensitization to the hapten diphenylcyclopropenone (DPC). The rearrangement uses TRBV4-3 and TRBJ2-1, with D possibly matching TRBD1 (5 bases). CDR3 amino acids: CASSRKFRDSYNEQFF. CDR3 DNA sequence: TGCGCCAGCAGCCGAAAATTCAGGGACTCCTACAATGAGCAGTTCTTC.